The sequence of this T cell receptor (beta chain) was determined in a study of shared clonotypes between healthy human individuals. Produced via immunoSEQ multiplex PCR; TCRdb's table is partial and in-frame only. The data contain about 2.3 million clones, more than 85% of them seen just once; the ten biggest clones take up about 0.37%. V dropped 3 bases and J dropped 3 bases, with 9 bases sitting between them. CDR3 length equals 14 residues. The germline CDR1 and CDR2 sequences are SGHTA and FQGNSA. This chain uses TRBV7-2 with TRBJ1-3; D remains ambiguous. Source material: naive CD4+ T cells from PBMCs. Subset meaning: CD45RA+ positively selected. The sequence came from a man aged 18 to 30 in good health. Some clones in this sample may be carry-over from other donors' samples. As DNA, the CDR3 is TGTGCCAGCAGCTTGGGTCAGCTTGGAAACACCATATATTTT. This gives the protein CASSLGQLGNTIYF.